The next 27 T cell receptor beta chains were all read from a single sample in a study of T cell responses to AZD1222 COVID-19 vaccine. TCRdb keeps only in-frame clones here, not all; method: immunoSEQ multiplex PCR. The sample records around 150,000 clones, approximately 90% being singletons. This specimen was peripheral blood, taken 28 days after the second AZD1222 dose. Receptors were obtained from an adult who received the AZD1222 COVID-19 vaccine.

V and J are TRBV7-2 and TRBJ2-5; possibly TRBD2 for D (6 bases). The germline gives CDR1 SGHTA, CDR2 FQGNSA. The CDR3 is made up of 14 amino acids. The V end lost 4 bases, the J end lost 7 bases, and 16 bases lay between the germline ends. DNA of the CDR3: TGTGCCAGCAGCTCGCCCGGACTGGGGGGGACCCAGTACTTC. It yields the protein CASSSPGLGGTQYF.

The V and J genes are TRBV5-6 and TRBJ1-3; D is unclear. Per the germline V gene, CDR1 is SGHDT and CDR2 is YYEEEE. CDR3 length: 14 amino acids. Trimming took 1 base from V and 2 from J, leaving 7 bases between them. This CDR3 is CASSLREAGNTIYF. The CDR3 DNA reads as TGTGCCAGCAGCTTGAGGGAGGCTGGAAACACCATATATTTT.

V usage is TRBV7-2 and J usage is TRBJ1-2; maybe TRBD1 (5 bases). CDR1 is SGHTA, CDR2 FQGNSA, per germline. The CDR3 extends over 15 amino acids. The V end lost 5 bases, the J end lost 7 bases, and 20 bases lay between the germline ends. The CDR3 reads CASSDPDMGSRGYTF. The DNA for the CDR3 is TGTGCCAGCAGCGACCCGGACATGGGGAGTCGTGGCTACACCTTC.

This clone was picked up one time. CDR3 protein: CASTFNPRKGLNEQFF. The CDR3 DNA follows: TGTGCCAGTACCTTTAATCCGAGGAAGGGACTCAATGAGCAGTTCTTC. The chain combines TRBV27 with TRBJ2-1, with a possible D match to TRBD2 (6 bases). V lost 9 bases to trimming and J lost 6 bases, with 24 bases between them. Per the germline V gene, CDR1 is MNHEY and CDR2 is SMNVEV (reference sequence). The CDR3 extends over 16 amino acids.

V gene TRBV19 combines with J gene TRBJ2-1; 8 nucleotides match TRBD1. Looked up from germline, CDR1 is LNHDA and CDR2 is SQIVND (reference sequence). V lost 6 bases and J lost 4; bases outside the gene matches: 8. The CDR3 is 15 amino acids. CDR3 residues: CASRPGGGNYNEQFF. The CDR3 DNA is TGTGCCAGTAGGCCAGGGGGCGGCAATTACAATGAGCAGTTCTTC. Combining the CDR3 with reference TRBV19 and TRBJ2-1 gives the whole variable domain DGGITQSPKYLFRKEGQNVTLSCEQNLNHDAMYWYRQDPGQGLRLIYYSQIVNDFQKGDIAEGYSVSREKKESFPLTVTSAQKNPTAFYLCASRPGGGNYNEQFFGPGTRLTVL.

The CDR3 loop is CASSMGVAGPSYNEQFF. CDR3 DNA sequence: TGTGCCAGTAGTATGGGGGTAGCGGGCCCCTCCTACAATGAGCAGTTCTTC. The V and J genes are TRBV19 and TRBJ2-1; 7 bases fit TRBD2. The V gene end was trimmed by 3 bases and the J gene end by 0 bases; junction bases not matched to a gene: 8. The CDR3 is 17 residues long. Germline-derived CDR1 and CDR2 are LNHDA and SQIVND (reference sequence).

The chain uses TRBV11-2 and TRBJ1-4; the match to TRBD1 covers 11 bases. Germline lookup yields CDR1 SGHAT and CDR2 FQNNGV. J lost 6 bases, V lost 5 bases, and 8 bases had no gene match. The CDR3 covers 16 residues. In DNA, the CDR3 is TGTGCCAGCAGCCCGGGACAGGGGGAGGTTTATGAAAAACTGTTTTTT. Its protein product is CASSPGQGEVYEKLFF.

This rearrangement joins TRBV6-5 to TRBJ2-1, with D possibly TRBD2 on 5 matching bases. CDR1 is MNHEY, CDR2 SVGAGI, per germline. Trimming took 6 bases from V and 7 from J, leaving 16 bases between them. The CDR3 length is 14 residues. The CDR3 bases are TGTGCCAGCAGCTCCGGGCCCGGCGGGAATGAGCAGTTCTTC. Translating it yields CASSSGPGGNEQFF.

Only one count was recorded for this clone. This chain joins TRBV3-1 (or the pseudogene TRBV3-2) and TRBJ2-7; no definite D call. Trimming took 5 bases from V and 4 from J, leaving 6 bases between them. The CDR3 runs 11 residues. CDR1 is LGHDT, CDR2 YNNKEL, per germline (reference sequence). The CDR3 bases are TGTGCCAGCAGCTCACCTTACGAGCAGTACTTC. Protein product: CASSSPYEQYF.

V and J are TRBV7-9 and TRBJ2-2, with 9 nucleotides matching TRBD2. V shed 2 bases, J shed 7 bases, and the junction held 5 bases outside the gene matches. The germline V gene encodes CDR1 SEHNR and CDR2 FQNEAQ (reference sequence). CDR3 length equals 15 residues. As DNA, the CDR3 is TGTGCCAGCAGCTTACCTAGACTAGCGGTCGGGGAGCTGTTTTTT. Protein: CASSLPRLAVGELFF.

V is TRBV5-1 and J is TRBJ2-2, with 12 nucleotides matching TRBD1. This CDR3 is 16 amino acids long. Germline V gene sequence: CDR1 SGHRS, CDR2 YFSETQ. The trim removed 4 bases at V and 7 bases at J, leaving 8 bases unmatched. This CDR3 reads CASSPGGTGGVGELFF. The DNA for the CDR3 is TGCGCCAGCAGCCCCGGAGGGACAGGGGGCGTCGGGGAGCTGTTTTTT.

The gene calls are TRBV11-2 and TRBJ2-5; D not resolved. This CDR3 region has 13 residues. From germline, CDR1 is SGHAT and CDR2 FQNNGV. V shed 3 bases and J shed 4 bases, with 9 bases lying between them. The CDR3 region has the DNA TGTGCCAGCAGCTTCGGGTTACGAGAGACCCAGTACTTC. Its protein is CASSFGLRETQYF.

This sequence joins TRBV2 and TRBJ2-5; TRBD2 aligns across 8 bases. Germline V gene sequence: CDR1 SNHLY, CDR2 FYNNEI. Losses at the gene ends were 7 bases for V and 2 bases for J; bases not matched to a gene: 6. The CDR3 consists of 14 residues. The CDR3 spells CASKRLARQETQYF. Here the CDR3 DNA reads TGTGCCAGCAAGAGACTAGCGAGACAAGAGACCCAGTACTTC.

The rearrangement joins TRBV19 to TRBJ2-7, with D possibly being TRBD1 or TRBD2 (6 bases each). The CDR3 totals 14 residues. Germline loops: CDR1 LNHDA, CDR2 SQIVND (reference sequence). V lost 5 bases, J lost 2 bases, and 13 bases lay in between. The CDR3 here is CASSPLGGTYEQYF. The CDR3 DNA sequence: TGTGCCAGTAGTCCCCTGGGGGGCACCTACGAGCAGTACTTC.

For the CDR3, the DNA is TGTGCCACCAGCAGAGATACACCGACTTTCCTTGGTTACAATGAGCAGTTCTTC. Protein: CATSRDTPTFLGYNEQFF. The chain uses TRBV15 and TRBJ2-1; D unresolved. This CDR3 is 18 amino acids long. Germline lookup yields CDR1 LNHNV and CDR2 YYDKDF (reference sequence). Trimming pared 0 bases from V and 4 bases from J, leaving 19 bases between. Drawing the rest from reference TRBV15 and TRBJ2-1, the complete variable domain is DAMVIQNPRYQVTQFGKPVTLSCSQTLNHNVMYWYQQKSSQAPKLLFHYYDKDFNNEADTPDNFQSRRPNTSFCFLDIRSPGLGDTAMYLCATSRDTPTFLGYNEQFFGPGTRLTVL.

The count of this clone is one. J is TRBJ1-6 and V is TRBV5-4, with 8 nucleotides matching TRBD1. V trimming: 1 base; J trimming: 7 bases; junction bases outside the gene matches: 1. From germline, CDR1 is SGHNT and CDR2 YYREEE (reference sequence). This CDR3 is built from 14 residues. The CDR3: CASSLTGGNSPLHF. DNA of the CDR3: TGTGCCAGCAGCTTGACAGGGGGAAATTCACCCCTCCACTTT.

The rearrangement links TRBV19 to TRBJ2-5; 13 bases match TRBD2. Trimming removed 11 bases from V and 0 bases from J; junction bases left unmatched: 6. Germline V CDR1 and CDR2: LNHDA, SQIVND (reference sequence). The CDR3 covers 15 residues. The chain's CDR3 is CAAGGLAGNQETQYF. The CDR3 DNA is TGTGCCGCGGGGGGACTAGCGGGAAACCAAGAGACCCAGTACTTC.

This clone has just a few counts. CDR3 sequence reads: CASSLEGGRYGYTF. Here the CDR3 DNA reads TGTGCCAGCAGCTTAGAGGGGGGGCGCTATGGCTACACCTTC. V and J are TRBV7-9 and TRBJ1-2; D might be TRBD1 (6 bases). The CDR3 is 14 amino acids. V shed 1 base and J shed 4 bases, with 10 bases lying between them. From germline, CDR1 is SEHNR and CDR2 FQNEAQ (reference sequence).

This chain links TRBV11-2 with TRBJ1-2, with unresolved D. The V and J ends lost 6 bases and 5 bases respectively, with 16 bases between them. Germline V gene sequence: CDR1 SGHAT, CDR2 FQNNGV. CDR3 size: 14 residues. CDR3 nucleotides: TGTGCCAGCAGTTCACTGGGCGTCGGGTATGGCTACACCTTC. This translates into CASSSLGVGYGYTF.

This clone was counted only a few times. V and J are TRBV18 and TRBJ2-5, with D perhaps given as TRBD1 or TRBD2 (5 bases each). The CDR3 sequence is 15 residues long. Per germline, CDR1 KGHSH and CDR2 LQKENI. Trimming cost V 6 bases and J 0 bases, with 14 bases left between them. The CDR3 here is CASSARGTYQETQYF. The CDR3 DNA reads as TGTGCCAGCTCCGCCCGTGGGACGTACCAAGAGACCCAGTACTTC.

The chain has TRBV7-2 and TRBJ2-2; D ambiguous. Germline lookup yields CDR1 SGHTA and CDR2 FQGNSA. The CDR3 loop spans 15 amino acids. V lost 0 bases and J lost 6, with 11 bases in between. The CDR3 protein is CASSLAPGQSGELFF. Here the CDR3 DNA reads TGTGCCAGCAGCTTAGCTCCGGGTCAATCCGGGGAGCTGTTTTTT.

The gene calls are TRBV27 and TRBJ2-7, with a possible D match to TRBD1 (6 bases). V dropped 6 bases and J dropped 2 bases, with 8 bases sitting between them. Germline-derived CDR1 and CDR2 are MNHEY and SMNVEV (reference sequence). CDR3 size: 12 residues. The CDR3 protein is CASRTGAYEQYF. In nucleotides, the CDR3 is TGTGCCAGCAGGACAGGAGCCTACGAGCAGTACTTC.

In this sample, this clone turned up a few times. V is TRBV6-5 and J is TRBJ1-5, with D perhaps TRBD1 (5 bases). This CDR3 comprises 15 residues. CDR1 and CDR2 (germline): MNHEY, SVGAGI. V gave up 2 bases and J gave up 0 bases, with 8 bases separating them. CDR3 residues: CASSYGGNSNQPQHF. In DNA, the CDR3 is TGTGCCAGCAGTTACGGGGGAAATAGCAATCAGCCCCAGCATTTT.

The sample holds one count of this clone. The V call is TRBV6-5, the J call TRBJ2-7; D is possibly TRBD1 or TRBD2 (7 bases each). Germline lookup yields CDR1 MNHEY and CDR2 SVGAGI. The V gene lost 10 bases and the J gene lost 8 bases, with 15 bases spanning the gap. This CDR3 is built from 11 residues. The CDR3 protein is CATVQGGQQYF. DNA of the CDR3: TGTGCCACCGTCCAGGGGGGGCAGCAGTACTTC.

V is TRBV5-5 and J is TRBJ1-1; TRBD1 aligns across 8 bases. The V gene end was trimmed by 4 bases and the J gene end by 7 bases; junction bases not matched to a gene: 9. The CDR3 covers 14 residues. In germline, CDR1 is SGHKS, CDR2 YYEKEE (reference sequence). CDR3 nucleotides: TGTGCCAGCAGCCTTGGACAGGGTGGGGGTGAAGCTTTCTTT. It encodes CASSLGQGGGEAFF. Complete variable domain (other parts from reference TRBV5-5 and TRBJ1-1): DAGVTQSPTHLIKTRGQQVTLRCSPISGHKSVSWYQQVLGQGPQFIFQYYEKEERGRGNFPDRFSARQFPNYSSELNVNALLLGDSALYLCASSLGQGGGEAFFGQGTRLTVV.

This chain joins TRBV18 and TRBJ2-7; D not certain. CDR1 and CDR2 (germline): KGHSH, LQKENI. Trimming shortened V by 3 bases and J by 5 bases, and 11 bases separated the two germline ends. The CDR3 is 13 residues long. The CDR3 DNA follows: TGTGCCAGCTCACCCTTCCCAGTCGACGAGCAGTACTTC. This gives the protein CASSPFPVDEQYF. Full variable domain (missing parts from reference TRBV18 and TRBJ2-7): NAGVMQNPRHLVRRRGQEARLRCSPMKGHSHVYWYRQLPEEGLKFMVYLQKENIIDESGMPKERFSAEFPKEGPSILRIQQVVRGDSAAYFCASSPFPVDEQYFGPGTRLTVT.

The V gene is TRBV5-4, the J gene TRBJ2-3; a weak D match, TRBD2 (6 bases). The germline V and J ends were trimmed by 0 bases and 6 bases, with 11 bases remaining between them. Germline CDR1 reads SGHNT; CDR2 reads YYREEE (reference sequence). This CDR3 is 14 amino acids long. The DNA for the CDR3 is TGTGCCAGCAGCTTGGGGCGGGAATGGGATACGCAGTATTTT. This encodes CASSLGREWDTQYF.